The source of this T cell receptor beta chain is a study of CD8+CD57+ T cells in acquired aplastic anemia. Study overall: Sorted CD4+ and CD8+ cell DNA averaged about 3 ug.

V was pared by 8 bases and J by 4 bases, with 17 bases between. The CDR3 extends over 14 amino acids. The germline CDR1 and CDR2 sequences are SGHNT and YENEEA. Study-wide points: Patients and controls turned out to have roughly 30 CD8+ CDR3 sequences in common.

CDR3 and TCR beta VDJ profiling relied on a genomic DNA template. From the reads, TCRdb called clonotypes with MiXCR, one entry per CDR3 protein. The data hold fewer than 200,000 distinct CDR3 sequences, with roughly 63% observed a single time. As to this clonotype: Its antigen is still unknown.

The receptor was isolated from a human donor in good health. What was sequenced was sorted CD4+, CD8+, or CD8+CD57+ T cells (not recorded which) from PBMCs. The chain is built from TRBV11-3 and TRBJ1-2, with no clear D. In DNA form, the CDR3 reads TGTGCCAGCTCGATGGGCTACGAGGTCTATGGCTACACCTTC. As protein: CASSMGYEVYGYTF.